This T cell receptor (beta chain) was sequenced during a study of Ad26.COV2.S vaccination and SARS-CoV-2 variants. The table came from immunoSEQ multiplex PCR; TCRdb's copy has only in-frame clones and leaves some out. The sample lists 300,000 to 450,000 clones; roughly 85% were seen once. The germline V and J ends were trimmed by 0 bases and 4 bases, with 9 bases remaining between them. The V gene's germline CDR1 is MNHEY and CDR2 SMNVEV (reference sequence). The CDR3 loop spans 14 amino acids. The sample's treatment: around 19 received Ad26.COV2.S at low or high dose, single or two shots; 5 received placebo; per-sample allocation not given. Sampling was performed 63 days after the first vaccine or placebo injection.

The sequenced sample was peripheral blood, obtained in a trial of Ad26.COV2.S vaccine versus placebo. This sequence originates from a person between 18 and 60 years old who received the Ad26.COV2.S COVID-19 vaccine or a placebo. The chain links TRBV27 to TRBJ1-1; D gene unclear. The CDR3 here is CASSLSGSGTEAFF. CDR3 nucleotide sequence: TGTGCCAGCAGTTTATCTGGGAGCGGCACTGAAGCTTTCTTT.